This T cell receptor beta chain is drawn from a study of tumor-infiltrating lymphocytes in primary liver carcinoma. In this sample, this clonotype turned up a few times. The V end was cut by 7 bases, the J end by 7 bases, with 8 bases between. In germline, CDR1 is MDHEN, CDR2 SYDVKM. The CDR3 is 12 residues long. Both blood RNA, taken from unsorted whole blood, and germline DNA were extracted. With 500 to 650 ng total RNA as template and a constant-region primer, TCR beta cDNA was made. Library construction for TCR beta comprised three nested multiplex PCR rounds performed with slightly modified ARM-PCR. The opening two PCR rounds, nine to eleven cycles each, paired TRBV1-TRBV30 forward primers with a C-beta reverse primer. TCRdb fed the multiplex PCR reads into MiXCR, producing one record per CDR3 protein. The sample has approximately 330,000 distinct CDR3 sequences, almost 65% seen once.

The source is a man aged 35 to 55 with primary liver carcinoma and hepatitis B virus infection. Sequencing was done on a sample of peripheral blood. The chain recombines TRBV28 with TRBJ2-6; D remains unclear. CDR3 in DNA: TGTGCCAGCACCCCAGGAGCCAACGTCCTGACTTTC. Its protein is CASTPGANVLTF.